Following are 9 T cell receptor beta chains from one sample sequenced in a study of control samples from healthy donors and cancer patients. Repertoires were generated with immunoSEQ multiplex PCR, while TCRdb's copy carries only in-frame clones and drops some. The table includes roughly 130,000 clones, 75% to 90% detected once. The specimen sequenced was blood. These receptors were taken from a woman younger than 45 in good health.

This clone was observed a handful of times. This rearrangement joins TRBV13 to TRBJ2-7; a weak D match, TRBD2 (5 bases). The germline gives CDR1 PRHDT, CDR2 FYEKMQ (reference sequence). This CDR3 has 15 amino acids. Deletions cut 0 bases from V and 3 bases from J, with 12 bases between. CDR3 sequence (DNA): TGTGCCAGCAGCTTAGGCTCGGGAACGCTCTACGAGCAGTACTTC. Amino acid sequence: CASSLGSGTLYEQYF.

The chain links TRBV28 to TRBJ1-6, with D unclear. CDR1 MDHEN and CDR2 SYDVKM come from the germline V gene. V dropped 6 bases and J dropped 5 bases, with 5 bases sitting between them. The CDR3 totals 12 residues. The CDR3 protein is CASSPNNSPLHF. In DNA, the CDR3 is TGTGCCAGCAGCCCCAATAATTCACCCCTCCACTTT.

The rearrangement uses TRBV28 and TRBJ2-6; 7 positions agree with TRBD1. Trimming took 6 bases from V and 5 from J; bases not matched to a gene: 7. The CDR3 totals 15 residues. CDR1 is MDHEN, CDR2 SYDVKM, per germline. The CDR3 loop reads CASSIGGSRANVLTF. The DNA for the CDR3 is TGTGCCAGCAGCATAGGGGGCTCGAGGGCCAACGTCCTGACTTTC.

The J gene is TRBJ1-1, the V gene TRBV21-1; the table's D call of TRBD1 was not tested on the DNA. TRBV21-1 is labeled a pseudogene. This CDR3 comprises 19 residues. This chain's CDR3 is CASSYIRASDRVGNTEAFF. The CDR3, as DNA: TGTGCCAGCAGCTACATTAGAGCCTCGGACAGGGTAGGGAACACTGAAGCTTTCTTT.

The rearrangement uses TRBV6-5 and TRBJ2-7; TRBD1 or TRBD2 may be the D gene (5 bases each). Deletions cut 6 bases from V and 5 bases from J, with 14 bases between. Germline V CDR1 and CDR2: MNHEY, SVGAGI. This CDR3 comprises 13 residues. The CDR3 nucleotides are TGTGCCAGCAGCCGATACCGAGGGGACGAGCAGTACTTC. This sequence encodes CASSRYRGDEQYF.

This clone was observed a few times. This sequence joins TRBV10-3 and TRBJ1-3; 9 positions agree with TRBD1. The CDR3 length is 16 residues. Germline V gives CDR1 ENHRY, CDR2 SYGVKD. With V trimmed by 10 bases and J by 0 bases, 10 bases remained unmatched. This CDR3 reads CATQTWTGASGNTIYF. CDR3 coding DNA: TGTGCCACCCAAACCTGGACAGGGGCCTCTGGAAACACCATATATTTT.

This clone has a handful of counts. The chain is built from TRBV7-2 and TRBJ2-1; 10 positions match TRBD2. CDR3 length: 17 residues. Germline CDR1 is SGHTA and CDR2 is FQGNSA. Trimming removed 1 base from V and 2 bases from J; junction bases left unmatched: 5. The CDR3 region has the DNA TGTGCCAGCAGCTTAGTTCTAGCGGGAGTTCCCTACAATGAGCAGTTCTTC. It encodes CASSLVLAGVPYNEQFF.

The chain employs TRBV30 and TRBJ2-4; TRBD2 might be the D (5 bases). The length of the CDR3 is 11 residues. The V and J ends lost 8 bases and 1 base respectively, with 6 bases between them. Looked up from germline, CDR1 is GTSNPN and CDR2 is SVGIG (reference sequence). The CDR3 reads CAGGAKNIQYF. As DNA, the CDR3 is TGTGCCGGAGGTGCCAAAAACATTCAGTACTTC. Full variable domain (outside the CDR3, taken from reference TRBV30 and TRBJ2-4): SQTIHQWPATLVQPVGSPLSLECTVEGTSNPNLYWYRQAAGRGLQLLFYSVGIGQISSEVPQNLSASRPQDRQFILSSKKLLLSDSGFYLCAGGAKNIQYFGAGTRLSVL.

This chain uses TRBV28 with TRBJ2-1; D is possibly TRBD1 or TRBD2 (6 bases each). Between the trimmed V and J ends, which lost 3 bases and 7 bases, there was a span of 16 bases. The CDR3 spans 15 residues. Germline CDR1 MDHEN, CDR2 SYDVKM. The CDR3 sequence: CASSLTGGGVNEQFF. The DNA for the CDR3 is TGTGCCAGCAGTTTGACCGGGGGCGGGGTGAATGAGCAGTTCTTC.